Presented here are 5 T cell receptor beta chains from one specimen sequenced in a study of blood T cell repertoires in COVID-19. The assay was immunoSEQ multiplex PCR, and TCRdb's table has in-frame clones only and misses some. Counted here are approximately 360,000 clones, 70% to 90% occurring once; the ten biggest clones make up about 1.2%. Sequenced sample: peripheral blood. The source is a man aged 35 to 55 with acute or convalescent COVID-19.

The gene calls are TRBV29-1 and TRBJ2-1; no reliable D call. Trimming stripped 7 bases from V and 4 bases from J, with 8 bases between. In germline, CDR1 is SQVTM, CDR2 ANQGSEA. This CDR3 has 11 amino acids. This chain's CDR3 is CSGQSYNEQFF. DNA of the CDR3: TGCAGCGGACAAAGTTACAATGAGCAGTTCTTC.

The chain uses TRBV9 and TRBJ1-2; D not resolved. Germline V CDR1 and CDR2: SGDLS, YYNGEE. The V end lost 3 bases, the J end lost 6 bases, and 12 bases lay between the germline ends. The CDR3 sequence is 13 residues long. CDR3 amino acids: CASSGWRPDGYTF. Here the CDR3 DNA reads TGTGCCAGCAGCGGATGGAGGCCCGATGGCTACACCTTC.

The gene calls are TRBV5-1 and TRBJ1-1, with D hard to call. The CDR3 length is 16 residues. Germline V CDR1 and CDR2: SGHRS, YFSETQ. Trimming removed 2 bases at V and 1 base at J, with 15 bases between. Here the CDR3 DNA reads TGCGCCAGCAGCTTTCGTCTTATGGGAGGGAACACTGAAGCTTTCTTT. The encoded protein is CASSFRLMGGNTEAFF. Variable domain in full (rest from reference TRBV5-1 and TRBJ1-1): KAGVTQTPRYLIKTRGQQVTLSCSPISGHRSVSWYQQTPGQGLQFLFEYFSETQRNKGNFPGRFSGRQFSNSRSEMNVSTLELGDSALYLCASSFRLMGGNTEAFFGQGTRLTVV.

This clone was counted a single time. This chain uses TRBV11-2 with TRBJ2-3; TRBD1 agrees at 9 bases. With 1 base clipped from V and 4 bases from J, the junction kept 3 bases outside the gene matches. Germline CDR1 reads SGHAT; CDR2 reads FQNNGV. This CDR3 has 15 amino acids. The CDR3 bases are TGTGCCAGCAGCTTAGGGGGACAGGGAGCAGATACGCAGTATTTT. It specifies CASSLGGQGADTQYF.

The chain joins TRBV28 to TRBJ1-2; D remains ambiguous. Germline V gene data show CDR1 as MDHEN and CDR2 as SYDVKM. The CDR3 contains 14 residues. V was shortened by 5 bases and J by 8 bases, with 18 bases between the two germline ends. The CDR3 region has the DNA TGTGCCAGCAGTCCCCGGGCCTACCCGGGGGGCTACACCTTC. This translates into CASSPRAYPGGYTF.